A single sample gave rise to the 10 T cell receptor beta chains below, sequenced in a study of cytomegalovirus exposure and HLA in healthy donors. Use of 60 Vbeta and 13 Jbeta primers characterized the PCR. Measured with immunoSEQ multiplex PCR; TCRdb has only the in-frame clones, and not every one. Of about 59,000 clones listed, around 80% are singletons. Sequenced: PBMCs. These receptors were obtained from a woman aged 40 to 50 in good health and CMV-seronegative.

This chain joins TRBV29-1 and TRBJ2-1, with D perhaps TRBD2 (5 bases). Germline CDR1 is SQVTM and CDR2 is ANQGSEA. This CDR3 has 11 amino acids. Trimming removed 7 bases from V and 6 bases from J, with 10 bases in between. CDR3 bases: TGCAGCGGGCGGACTTCCAATGAGCAGTTCTTC. It translates to CSGRTSNEQFF.

V and J are TRBV5-1 and TRBJ1-3; 10 bases line up with TRBD1. J gave up 0 bases and V 3 bases, and 6 bases lay outside the gene matches. The V gene's germline CDR1 is SGHRS and CDR2 YFSETQ. There are 17 residues in the CDR3. The CDR3 DNA follows: TGCGCCAGCAGCTACGGACAGGGGGGGAGCTCTGGAAACACCATATATTTT. Protein sequence: CASSYGQGGSSGNTIYF. Based on the CDR3 plus reference TRBV5-1 and TRBJ1-3, the full variable domain is KAGVTQTPRYLIKTRGQQVTLSCSPISGHRSVSWYQQTPGQGLQFLFEYFSETQRNKGNFPGRFSGRQFSNSRSEMNVSTLELGDSALYLCASSYGQGGSSGNTIYFGEGSWLTVV.

This sequence joins TRBV9 and TRBJ2-3; a weak D match, TRBD1 (6 bases). The CDR3 covers 16 residues. V lost 0 bases to trimming and J lost 4 bases, with 15 bases between them. CDR1 and CDR2 from the germline V gene are SGDLS and YYNGEE. The CDR3: CASSVAAQGSADTQYF. CDR3 nucleotide sequence: TGTGCCAGCAGCGTAGCGGCACAGGGATCGGCAGATACGCAGTATTTT.

The table lists this clone with a few counts. The gene calls are TRBV6-1 and TRBJ2-1; the match to TRBD2 covers 15 bases. CDR3 length equals 15 residues. Germline V lookup: CDR1 MNHNS, CDR2 SASEGT. The J segment lost 7 bases and the V segment lost 3 bases, leaving 1 base of the junction unmatched. The CDR3, as DNA: TGTGCCAGCAGTGACGGACTAGCGGGAGGGAATGAGCAGTTCTTC. It is translated as CASSDGLAGGNEQFF.

The chain joins TRBV28 to TRBJ2-3; TRBD2 agrees at 8 bases. Germline V gives CDR1 MDHEN, CDR2 SYDVKM. The CDR3 extends over 16 amino acids. Unmatched junction bases numbered 11, after V lost 1 base and J lost 8 bases. CDR3 loop: CASSLSPSGSKGTQYF. CDR3 in DNA: TGTGCCAGCAGTTTATCTCCTAGCGGGTCGAAAGGTACGCAGTATTTT. Drawing the rest from reference TRBV28 and TRBJ2-3, the complete variable domain is DVKVTQSSRYLVKRTGEKVFLECVQDMDHENMFWYRQDPGLGLRLIYFSYDVKMKEKGDIPEGYSVSREKKERFSLILESASTNQTSMYLCASSLSPSGSKGTQYFGPGTRLTVL.

This clone was detected a few times. V gene TRBV4-1 combines with J gene TRBJ2-7; D might be TRBD1 (6 bases). V dropped 3 bases and J dropped 3 bases, with 12 bases sitting between them. The length of the CDR3 is 14 residues. The germline gives CDR1 MGHRA, CDR2 YSYEKL. CDR3 in DNA: TGCGCCAGCAGCCAGCCGGGACAAAGCTACGAGCAGTACTTC. Its translation: CASSQPGQSYEQYF.

The chain has TRBV9 and TRBJ2-7, with D possibly matching TRBD2 (6 bases). The length of the CDR3 is 14 residues. Per the germline V gene, CDR1 is SGDLS and CDR2 is YYNGEE. The V end lost 4 bases, the J end lost 0 bases, and 11 bases lay between the germline ends. CDR3: CASSPATSSYEQYF. CDR3 coding DNA: TGTGCCAGCAGCCCTGCGACTAGCTCCTACGAGCAGTACTTC.

This sequence joins TRBV7-2 and TRBJ1-4; D is possibly TRBD1 (6 bases). Germline V gene data show CDR1 as SGHTA and CDR2 as FQGNSA. This CDR3 is 15 amino acids long. Trimming shortened V by 1 base and J by 4 bases, and 10 bases separated the two germline ends. The chain's CDR3 is CASSLGGQNNEKLFF. For the CDR3, the DNA is TGTGCCAGCAGCTTAGGAGGACAGAATAATGAAAAACTGTTTTTT. The full variable domain, completed using reference TRBV7-2 and TRBJ1-4, is GAGVSQSPSNKVTEKGKDVELRCDPISGHTALYWYRQSLGQGLEFLIYFQGNSAPDKSGLPSDRFSAERTGGSVSTLTIQRTQQEDSAVYLCASSLGGQNNEKLFFGSGTQLSVL.

The rearrangement links TRBV6-5 to TRBJ1-3, with D tentatively TRBD1 (5 bases). CDR1 MNHEY and CDR2 SVGAGI come from the germline V gene. This CDR3 has 15 residues. V gave up 5 bases and J gave up 0 bases, with 11 bases separating them. CDR3 loop: CASSLQGLSGNTIYF. CDR3 bases: TGTGCCAGCAGTCTCCAGGGCCTCTCTGGAAACACCATATATTTT.

The chain recombines TRBV5-8 with TRBJ1-5, with 8 nucleotides matching TRBD1. This CDR3 spans 13 amino acids. The J segment lost 4 bases and the V segment lost 3 bases, leaving 0 bases of the junction unmatched. The germline V gene has CDR1 SGHTS and CDR2 YDEGEE. The chain's CDR3 is CASSWTGNQPQHF. CDR3 bases: TGTGCCAGCAGCTGGACAGGGAATCAGCCCCAGCATTTT.